These 16 T cell receptor beta chains were all obtained from the same sample, sequenced in a study of blood T cell repertoires in COVID-19. TCRdb's table, derived via immunoSEQ multiplex PCR, lists solely in-frame clones and lacks some. This repertoire shows fewer than 200,000 clones, 75% to 90% found once; its top ten account for about 10%. The sample comprised peripheral blood. The receptor set was obtained from an elderly woman with active or convalescent COVID-19.

The count of this clone is one. The V gene is TRBV6-6, the J gene TRBJ1-4, with a tentative D call TRBD1 (5 bases). Germline lookup yields CDR1 MNHNY and CDR2 SVGAGI (reference sequence). The ends were cut back, 5 bases at V and 0 bases at J, with 13 bases in the middle. The CDR3 sequence is 16 residues long. CDR3 DNA sequence: TGTGCCAGCAGTCGCCGTCAGGGTTCAACTAATGAAAAACTGTTTTTT. It encodes CASSRRQGSTNEKLFF.

With regard to this clone: The same CDR3 can be traced to other DNA sequences in this sample. The V call is TRBV9, the J call TRBJ1-6; D perhaps matches TRBD1 (6 bases). V gave up 3 bases and J gave up 7 bases, with 11 bases separating them. Germline-derived CDR1 and CDR2 are SGDLS and YYNGEE. CDR3 length: 14 amino acids. This CDR3 is CASSDRVGNSPLHF. The CDR3 nucleotides read TGTGCCAGCAGCGACAGGGTGGGGAATTCACCCCTCCACTTT.

This sequence joins TRBV14 and TRBJ2-6, with a possible D match to TRBD1 (6 bases). Trimming took off 4 bases at V and 0 bases at J, with 22 bases between the two ends. This CDR3 is built from 20 residues. Germline lookup yields CDR1 SGHDN and CDR2 FVKESK. The DNA for the CDR3 is TGTGCCAGCAGCCTCCAGGGGTTCACTTGGGCCGTCTCTGGGGCCAACGTCCTGACTTTC. Its protein product is CASSLQGFTWAVSGANVLTF.

This rearrangement joins TRBV7-3 to TRBJ2-3; TRBD2 is a possible D gene (6 bases). The V end was cut by 0 bases, the J end by 3 bases, with 7 bases between. CDR1 and CDR2 from the germline V gene are SGHTA and FQGTGA. CDR3 size: 14 residues. The CDR3 spells CASSLTLATDTQYF. CDR3 bases: TGTGCCAGCAGCTTAACACTAGCTACAGATACGCAGTATTTT.

The chain uses TRBV5-5 and TRBJ1-3; TRBD1 is a possible D gene (6 bases). The germline V gene has CDR1 SGHKS and CDR2 YYEKEE (reference sequence). CDR3 length equals 16 residues. The ends were cut back, 4 bases at V and 0 bases at J, with 14 bases in the middle. As DNA, the CDR3 is TGTGCCAGCAGCCATCAGGGGACCACCTCTGGAAACACCATATATTTT. Its translation: CASSHQGTTSGNTIYF.

The chain links TRBV6-2 or TRBV6-3 to TRBJ2-1; 11 bases are a match to TRBD2. The CDR3 covers 15 residues. Germline V CDR1 and CDR2: MNHEY, SVGEGT. V dropped 5 bases and J dropped 4; count of bases not matched to a gene: 4. The CDR3 region has the DNA TGTGCCAGCAGTAGGGGACTAGCGGTATACAATGAGCAGTTCTTC. Protein sequence: CASSRGLAVYNEQFF.

The V call is TRBV2, the J call TRBJ1-1; perhaps TRBD1 as D (5 bases). The V and J ends lost 6 bases and 2 bases respectively, with 10 bases between them. CDR1 is SNHLY and CDR2 is FYNNEI in the germline V gene. This CDR3 is built from 13 residues. The CDR3 spells CASSADKNTEAFF. DNA for the CDR3: TGTGCCAGCAGCGCGGACAAAAACACTGAAGCTTTCTTT. Drawing the rest from reference TRBV2 and TRBJ1-1, the complete variable domain is EPEVTQTPSHQVTQMGQEVILRCVPISNHLYFYWYRQILGQKVEFLVSFYNNEISEKSEIFDDQFSVERPDGSNFTLKIRSTKLEDSAMYFCASSADKNTEAFFGQGTRLTVV.

J is TRBJ1-2 and V is TRBV24-1; no clear D. CDR1 and CDR2 (germline): KGHDR, SFDVKD. V was cut by 1 base and J by 4 bases, with 6 bases left in between. The CDR3 extends over 13 amino acids. CDR3 protein: CATSDFDIYGYTF. The CDR3 nucleotides are TGTGCCACCAGTGATTTTGACATCTATGGCTACACCTTC.

The chain couples TRBV7-2 to TRBJ1-4, with D possibly TRBD1 on 6 matching bases. V lost 5 bases to trimming and J lost 7 bases, with 14 bases between them. The CDR3 runs 14 residues. Per germline, CDR1 SGHTA and CDR2 FQGNSA. CDR3 sequence reads: CASSPQGPGEKLFF. DNA of the CDR3: TGTGCCAGCAGCCCCCAGGGGCCGGGTGAAAAACTGTTTTTT. Variable domain in full (rest from reference TRBV7-2 and TRBJ1-4): GAGVSQSPSNKVTEKGKDVELRCDPISGHTALYWYRQSLGQGLEFLIYFQGNSAPDKSGLPSDRFSAERTGGSVSTLTIQRTQQEDSAVYLCASSPQGPGEKLFFGSGTQLSVL.

This clone was seen a handful of times. This rearrangement joins TRBV2 to TRBJ2-7; the D gene is possibly TRBD2 (6 bases). The germline V and J ends were trimmed by 2 bases and 6 bases, with 17 bases remaining between them. Per the germline V gene, CDR1 is SNHLY and CDR2 is FYNNEI. The CDR3 loop spans 15 amino acids. CDR3 residues: CASSEWRVIVGEQYF. In nucleotides, the CDR3 is TGTGCCAGCAGTGAATGGAGGGTCATCGTGGGCGAGCAGTACTTC.

The chain links TRBV19 to TRBJ2-2, with 7 bases aligning to TRBD1. The germline V gene encodes CDR1 LNHDA and CDR2 SQIVND (reference sequence). The J segment lost 9 bases and the V segment lost 1 base, leaving 14 bases of the junction unmatched. This CDR3 spans 17 amino acids. CDR3 DNA sequence: TGTGCCAGTAGTATAGGCTTTGCGGCAGGGGGTATTCGGGAGCTGTTTTTT. Protein product: CASSIGFAAGGIRELFF.

This clone was detected a few times. The J gene is TRBJ2-7, the V gene TRBV12-3 or TRBV12-4; perhaps TRBD1 as D (6 bases). The CDR3 runs 13 residues. The V end lost 2 bases, the J end lost 5 bases, and 10 bases lay between the germline ends. CDR3 sequence (DNA): TGTGCCAGCAGTTTATCAGGGGTCCACGAGCAGTACTTC. This encodes CASSLSGVHEQYF.

The chain combines TRBV4-1 with TRBJ2-5; the match to TRBD1 covers 9 bases. The germline gives CDR1 MGHRA, CDR2 YSYEKL. The CDR3 covers 18 residues. With V trimmed by 1 base and J by 5 bases, 14 bases remained unmatched. The CDR3 loop reads CASSQGFFETGGRETQYF. CDR3 DNA: TGCGCCAGCAGCCAAGGATTTTTCGAGACAGGGGGAAGGGAGACCCAGTACTTC.

The sample holds a few counts of this clone. This chain links TRBV27 with TRBJ1-2, with 7 bases lining up with TRBD1. The CDR3 covers 15 residues. The junction had 8 bases not matched to a gene; V was cut back by 3 bases and J by 4 bases. CDR1 and CDR2 (germline): MNHEY, SMNVEV (reference sequence). The chain's CDR3 is CASSLTGQNFYGYTF. The CDR3 DNA reads as TGTGCCAGCAGTTTGACAGGGCAAAACTTCTATGGCTACACCTTC.

The V and J genes are TRBV14 and TRBJ1-2, with a weak D call TRBD1 (5 bases). Trimming cost V 1 base and J 2 bases, with 11 bases left between them. From germline, CDR1 is SGHDN and CDR2 FVKESK. The CDR3 is 15 residues long. The CDR3 reads CASSQGGSGNYGYTF. The CDR3 nucleotides are TGTGCCAGCAGCCAAGGAGGTTCAGGGAACTATGGCTACACCTTC. Full variable domain (remainder filled in from reference TRBV14 and TRBJ1-2): EAGVTQFPSHSVIEKGQTVTLRCDPISGHDNLYWYRRVMGKEIKFLLHFVKESKQDESGMPNNRFLAERTGGTYSTLKVQPAELEDSGVYFCASSQGGSGNYGYTFGSGTRLTVV.

The V and J genes are TRBV3-1 (or the pseudogene TRBV3-2) and TRBJ2-7; D might be TRBD1 (6 bases). CDR3 length: 14 amino acids. CDR1 is LGHDT and CDR2 is YNNKEL in the germline V gene (reference sequence). V was shortened by 2 bases and J by 3 bases, with 11 bases between the two germline ends. CDR3 nucleotide sequence: TGTGCCAGCAGCCAAAGGACAGCCATCTACGAGCAGTACTTC. This translates into CASSQRTAIYEQYF.